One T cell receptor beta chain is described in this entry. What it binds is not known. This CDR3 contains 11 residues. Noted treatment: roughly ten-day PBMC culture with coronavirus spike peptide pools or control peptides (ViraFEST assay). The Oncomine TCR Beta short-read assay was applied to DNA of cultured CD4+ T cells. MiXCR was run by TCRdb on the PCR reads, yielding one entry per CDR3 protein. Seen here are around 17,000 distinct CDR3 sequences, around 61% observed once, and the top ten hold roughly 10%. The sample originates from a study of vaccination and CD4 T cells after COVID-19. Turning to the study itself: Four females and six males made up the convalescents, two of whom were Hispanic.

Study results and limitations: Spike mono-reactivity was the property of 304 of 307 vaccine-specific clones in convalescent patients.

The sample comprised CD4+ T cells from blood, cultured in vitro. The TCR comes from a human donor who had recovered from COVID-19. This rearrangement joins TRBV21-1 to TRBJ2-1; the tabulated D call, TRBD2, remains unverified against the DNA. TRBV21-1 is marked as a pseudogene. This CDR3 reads CAARTSGSRFF. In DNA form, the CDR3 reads TGTGCCGCCCGGACTAGCGGGAGTCGGTTCTTC.